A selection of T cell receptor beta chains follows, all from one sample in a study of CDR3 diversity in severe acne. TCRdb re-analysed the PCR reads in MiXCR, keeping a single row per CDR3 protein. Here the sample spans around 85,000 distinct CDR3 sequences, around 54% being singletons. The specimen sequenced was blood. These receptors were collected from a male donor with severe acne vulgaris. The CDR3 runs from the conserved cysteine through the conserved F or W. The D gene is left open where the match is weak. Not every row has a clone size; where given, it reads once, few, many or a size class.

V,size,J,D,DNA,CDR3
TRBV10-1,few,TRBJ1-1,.,TGCGCCAGCAGTGAGTCGGGAACTGAAGCTTTCTTT,CASSESGTEAFF
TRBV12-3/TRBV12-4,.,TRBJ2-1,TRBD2,TGTGCCAGCAGTTGGACTAGCGGGGCACCGGGAGGGAAGGAGCAGTTCTTC,CASSWTSGAPGGKEQFF
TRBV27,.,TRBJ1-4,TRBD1,TGTGCCAGCAGTTTCGGACAGGGTCATGAAAAACTGTTTTTT,CASSFGQGHEKLFF
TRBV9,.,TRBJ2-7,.,TGTGCCAGCAGCTCGTCTGACGGGAGTTGGGAGGAGCAGTACTTC,CASSSSDGSWEEQYF
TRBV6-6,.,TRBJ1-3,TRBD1,TGTGCCAGCAGTTACGGGGAGGACAGGGCCAACTATGGCTACACCATATATTTT,CASSYGEDRANYGYTIYF
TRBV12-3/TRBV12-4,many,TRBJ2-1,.,TGTGCCAGCAGGCAGAGGGCATACAATGAGCAGTTCTTC,CASRQRAYNEQFF
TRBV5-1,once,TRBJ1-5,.,TGCGCCAGCAGCAAGGGGTCGGGACAGCCCCAGCATTTT,CASSKGSGQPQHF
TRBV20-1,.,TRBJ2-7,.,TGCAGTGCCACCTCGGGGGCTGAAGAGCAGTACTTC,CSATSGAEEQYF
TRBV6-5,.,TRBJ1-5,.,TGTGCCAGCTCCGGGGCGGGACAGCCCCAGCATTTT,CASSGAGQPQHF
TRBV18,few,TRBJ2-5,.,TGTGCCAGCTCACTCTGGGCCGGGCAAGAGACCCAGTACTTC,CASSLWAGQETQYF
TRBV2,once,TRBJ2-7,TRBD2,TGTGCCAGCAGTGAACGGACTAGCGGGAGTGTTCCGTACGAGCAGTACTTC,CASSERTSGSVPYEQYF
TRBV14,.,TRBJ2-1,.,TGTGCCAGCAGCCAACGGAGGGGGAGCAATGAGCAGTTCTTC,CASSQRRGSNEQFF
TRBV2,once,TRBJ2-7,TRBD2,TGTGCCAGCAGTTCTACCCCTCGGCGGGAGACCGCTACCTACGAGCAGTACTTC,CASSSTPRRETATYEQYF
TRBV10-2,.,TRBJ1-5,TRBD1,TGCGCCAGCAGTGATCGTGGGCAGGGGGCGAGTCAGCCCCAGCATTTT,CASSDRGQGASQPQHF